These T cell receptor beta chains were read from a single sample in a study of identical twins. TCRdb re-derived calls from the 5' RACE reads in MiXCR, one entry per CDR3 protein. This table holds 1.5 million to 2 million distinct CDR3 sequences, around 29% found once. What was sequenced was cord blood. These receptor sequences come from a newborn girl in good health. The conserved cysteine and the conserved F or W are not part of the CDR3 here. D genes are given only for firm matches.

len	d_gene	j_gene	v_gene	CDR3aa
12	NA	TRBJ1-1	TRBV3-1	ASSQADTNTEAF
14	TRBD1	TRBJ1-1	TRBV19	ASSIAADRVVTEAF
11	TRBD2	TRBJ2-1	TRBV20-1	RARAGGYNEQF
14	TRBD2	NA	TRBV5-1	ASSLTRGVSYNEQY
17	TRBD2	TRBJ2-1	TRBV6-5	ASSYSASGGAYYNNEQF
14	NA	TRBJ1-5	TRBV6-1	ASKILSRDSNQPQH
12	NA	NA	TRBV18	ASSQSGTNNIQY
15	NA	TRBJ2-5	TRBV3-1	ASSPRRASRHQETQY
10	TRBD2	TRBJ2-2	TRBV6-2/TRBV6-3	ARTGRTGELF
9	NA	TRBJ2-2	TRBV5-1	AHRRTGELF
10	NA	TRBJ2-3	TRBV20-1	SARLRDYTQY
11	TRBD1	TRBJ1-4	TRBV12-3/TRBV12-4	ASQRPGGEKLF
11	NA	TRBJ2-1	TRBV12-5	ASGLVGSNERF
14	NA	TRBJ2-3	TRBV7-8	ASSLVSQGYTDTQY
11	TRBD1	TRBJ1-2	TRBV20-1	SAPRQGRYVYT
12	NA	TRBJ2-5	TRBV7-2	ASSLSPSQETQY
13	TRBD2	NA	TRBV7-7	ASSVVRGVEETQY
9	NA	TRBJ1-4	TRBV20-1	SARRVEKLF
11	NA	TRBJ2-7	TRBV5-6	ASSSTIDNEQY
13	TRBD1	NA	TRBV10-3	AISESGDRGDEQY
12	NA	TRBJ1-4	TRBV20-1	SARDRGGGEKLF
10	NA	TRBJ2-7	TRBV20-1	SAERQAYEQY
8	NA	TRBJ1-1	TRBV29-1	SVERDEAF
13	NA	TRBJ2-7	TRBV19	ASSIRGDSTYEQY
13	TRBD1	TRBJ1-5	TRBV28	ASTTGTVGNQPQH
12	TRBD2	TRBJ2-1	TRBV28	ASSMRTSSYEQF
12	NA	TRBJ2-5	TRBV11-2	ASRSLGGRETQY
11	NA	TRBJ2-5	TRBV6-5	ASSSRQAETQY
13	NA	TRBJ1-2	TRBV6-1	ASSENPGFNYGYT
14	NA	TRBJ2-1	TRBV19	ASSILGTVSYNEQF
11	NA	TRBJ2-7	TRBV6-5	ASTKGLGYEQY
19	TRBD2	TRBJ2-3	TRBV3-1	ASSQGPGPGLAGGTRNTQY
12	TRBD1	TRBJ1-3	TRBV29-1	SVDTGGAGNTIY
12	TRBD2	TRBJ2-1	TRBV29-1	SGTTSYPGNEQF
15	TRBD2	TRBJ2-2	TRBV4-2	ASSQDWTSLDSGELF
13	TRBD2	TRBJ2-2	TRBV10-1	ASSEGLADTGELF
14	TRBD1	TRBJ1-6	TRBV20-1	SARVGDRGIYSPLH
16	TRBD1	TRBJ1-6	TRBV5-1	ASSLGQGARTQDSPLH
9	NA	TRBJ2-4	TRBV5-5	ASRAYYIQY
12	NA	TRBJ2-5	TRBV11-2	ASSSGLLKGTQY
13	NA	TRBJ1-2	TRBV15	ATSIDWGGTYGYT
16	TRBD2	TRBJ2-3	TRBV7-2	ASSLAHLAGVNTDTQY
10	NA	TRBJ2-3	TRBV20-1	SAPTSTDTQY
13	NA	TRBJ2-1	TRBV18	ASSPRSRSNNEQF
12	NA	TRBJ2-1	TRBV2	ASSEWNPYNEQF
13	TRBD2	TRBJ2-1	TRBV11-1	ASSLPGLGRGEQF
10	NA	TRBJ2-3	TRBV20-1	SAGTYTDTQY
15	TRBD2	TRBJ2-3	TRBV10-3	AISESGLLAGVDTQY
14	NA	TRBJ1-1	TRBV28	ASSSWVRGANTEAF
12	NA	TRBJ2-7	TRBV27	ASKINRDSYEQY
11	NA	TRBJ2-7	TRBV24-1	ATSDFRFGEQY
12	NA	TRBJ1-1	TRBV4-1	ASSQWAGGGEAF
15	NA	TRBJ1-1	TRBV20-1	SARVLGARSPNTEAF
10	NA	TRBJ1-5	TRBV18	ASAQKNQPQH
13	NA	TRBJ2-7	TRBV6-5	ASSPPGRPTYEQY
10	NA	TRBJ1-2	TRBV28	ASSPRDYGYT
16	TRBD2	TRBJ2-1	TRBV6-2/TRBV6-3	ASSYSGLAGHSYNEQF